A selection of T cell receptor beta chains follows, all from one sample in a study of early T cells in non-severe SARS-CoV-2 infection. From the 5' RACE reads, TCRdb called clonotypes with MiXCR, one entry per CDR3 protein. In the table there are around 84,000 distinct CDR3 sequences, about 10% of which are singletons. This specimen was whole blood, taken at baseline. The receptors here all came from an adult who was a healthcare worker with PCR-confirmed SARS-CoV-2 infection or an uninfected control (not recorded which). Each CDR3 is given with its conserved first and last residue. Each record gives: CDR3 protein, CDR3 DNA, J gene, V gene, clone size, D gene. A D gene is named only where the DNA matches it firmly. Not every row has a clone size; where given, it reads once, few, many or a size class.

CDR3 protein: CASNPYTFEGGGTDTQYF; CDR3 DNA: TGTGCCAGCAACCCGTATACATTCGAGGGAGGGGGCACAGATACGCAGTATTTT; J gene: TRBJ2-3; V gene: TRBV9; clone size: NA; D gene: TRBD2
CDR3 protein: CSATGTGGLGSNQPQHF; CDR3 DNA: TGCAGTGCCACCGGGACAGGGGGTTTGGGAAGCAATCAGCCCCAGCATTTT; J gene: TRBJ1-5; V gene: TRBV20-1; clone size: many; D gene: TRBD1
CDR3 protein: CASIRALSNQPQHF; CDR3 DNA: TGTGCCAGCATCAGGGCCCTTAGCAATCAGCCCCAGCATTTT; J gene: TRBJ1-5; V gene: TRBV28; clone size: few; D gene: NA
CDR3 protein: CSARDSLNSPLHF; CDR3 DNA: TGCAGTGCTAGGGACAGCCTTAATTCACCCCTCCACTTT; J gene: TRBJ1-6; V gene: TRBV20-1; clone size: many; D gene: NA
CDR3 protein: CASSGAASTQYF; CDR3 DNA: TGTGCCAGCTCCGGGGCCGCTTCTACGCAGTATTTT; J gene: TRBJ2-3; V gene: TRBV18; clone size: many; D gene: NA
CDR3 protein: CASRRPFYGYTF; CDR3 DNA: TGTGCCAGCAGACGACCCTTCTATGGCTACACCTTC; J gene: TRBJ1-2; V gene: TRBV28; clone size: few; D gene: NA
CDR3 protein: CATSRDRDREPPYSFF; CDR3 DNA: TGTGCCACCAGCAGAGATCGGGACAGGGAGCCCCCATACTCGTTCTTC; J gene: TRBJ2-1; V gene: TRBV15; clone size: many; D gene: TRBD1
CDR3 protein: CASTIEENTEAFF; CDR3 DNA: TGTGCCAGCACGATAGAAGAGAACACTGAAGCTTTCTTT; J gene: TRBJ1-1; V gene: TRBV5-4; clone size: few; D gene: NA
CDR3 protein: CASSWRLEETQYF; CDR3 DNA: TGTGCCAGCAGTTGGAGGCTCGAAGAGACCCAGTACTTC; J gene: TRBJ2-5; V gene: TRBV27; clone size: NA; D gene: NA
CDR3 protein: CASSFFSPNTGELFF; CDR3 DNA: TGTGCCAGCAGTTTTTTCAGTCCTAACACCGGGGAGCTGTTTTTT; J gene: TRBJ2-2; V gene: TRBV12-3/TRBV12-4; clone size: many; D gene: NA
CDR3 protein: CASQELEDGVASGPTPSYEQYF; CDR3 DNA: TGTGCCAGCCAAGAATTGGAGGATGGGGTAGCTAGCGGTCCCACGCCCTCCTACGAGCAGTACTTC; J gene: TRBJ2-7; V gene: TRBV5-6; clone size: NA; D gene: TRBD2
CDR3 protein: CASSWDRRNNEQFF; CDR3 DNA: TGTGCCAGCTCTTGGGACAGACGAAACAATGAGCAGTTCTTC; J gene: TRBJ2-1; V gene: TRBV5-4; clone size: few; D gene: TRBD1
CDR3 protein: CASSFAGGANVLTF; CDR3 DNA: TGTGCCAGCAGCTTTGCTGGTGGGGCCAACGTCCTGACTTTC; J gene: TRBJ2-6; V gene: TRBV7-9; clone size: few; D gene: NA
CDR3 protein: CASRPRDPGVWTQYF; CDR3 DNA: TGTGCCAGCAGGCCCCGGGATCCGGGGGTGTGGACCCAGTACTTC; J gene: TRBJ2-5; V gene: TRBV7-9; clone size: NA; D gene: NA
CDR3 protein: CASSPAGSSNQPQHF; CDR3 DNA: TGTGCCAGCAGTCCTGCCGGCTCTAGCAATCAGCCCCAGCATTTT; J gene: TRBJ1-5; V gene: TRBV12-3/TRBV12-4; clone size: many; D gene: NA
CDR3 protein: CASSFNLNQPQHF; CDR3 DNA: TGTGCCAGCAGTTTTAATTTGAATCAGCCCCAGCATTTT; J gene: TRBJ1-5; V gene: TRBV12-3/TRBV12-4; clone size: many; D gene: NA
CDR3 protein: CASSLQGGELFF; CDR3 DNA: TGCGCCAGCAGCTTACAGGGCGGGGAGCTGTTTTTT; J gene: TRBJ2-2; V gene: TRBV5-1; clone size: once; D gene: NA
CDR3 protein: CASSEYGTSHNNEQFF; CDR3 DNA: TGTGCCAGCAGCGAATACGGGACTAGCCATAACAATGAGCAGTTCTTC; J gene: TRBJ2-1; V gene: TRBV7-2; clone size: NA; D gene: TRBD2
CDR3 protein: CASSSPLGNEQFF; CDR3 DNA: TGCGCCAGCAGTTCCCCGTTGGGGAATGAGCAGTTCTTC; J gene: TRBJ2-1; V gene: TRBV10-1; clone size: NA; D gene: NA
CDR3 protein: CASSPLPLGQGADGGNIQYF; CDR3 DNA: TGTGCCAGCAGTCCCCTTCCGCTGGGGCAGGGGGCGGATGGAGGAAACATTCAGTACTTC; J gene: TRBJ2-4; V gene: TRBV6-4; clone size: NA; D gene: TRBD1
CDR3 protein: CSAFRAPIYGEQYF; CDR3 DNA: TGCAGTGCCTTCCGGGCTCCCATCTACGGCGAGCAGTACTTC; J gene: TRBJ2-7; V gene: TRBV20-1; clone size: few; D gene: NA
CDR3 protein: CASRAIDTEAFF; CDR3 DNA: TGTGCCAGCCGAGCCATAGACACTGAAGCTTTCTTT; J gene: TRBJ1-1; V gene: TRBV6-6; clone size: NA; D gene: NA
CDR3 protein: CSASPSGNYNEQFF; CDR3 DNA: TGCAGTGCTAGCCCTAGCGGAAACTACAATGAGCAGTTCTTC; J gene: TRBJ2-1; V gene: TRBV20-1; clone size: NA; D gene: TRBD2
CDR3 protein: CTSSLGQGNTGELFF; CDR3 DNA: TGTACCAGCTCACTTGGACAGGGGAACACCGGGGAGCTGTTTTTT; J gene: TRBJ2-2; V gene: TRBV18; clone size: NA; D gene: TRBD1
CDR3 protein: CASSLSSGSGNTQYF; CDR3 DNA: TGTGCCAGCAGTTTGAGTAGCGGGAGTGGAAATACGCAGTATTTT; J gene: TRBJ2-3; V gene: TRBV27; clone size: NA; D gene: TRBD2
CDR3 protein: CASSSTVVGYTF; CDR3 DNA: TGTGCCAGCAGCTCTACAGTGGTCGGCTACACCTTC; J gene: TRBJ1-2; V gene: TRBV12-3/TRBV12-4; clone size: NA; D gene: NA
CDR3 protein: CASSRQTEAFF; CDR3 DNA: TGTGCCAGCAGTCGACAGACTGAAGCTTTCTTT; J gene: TRBJ1-1; V gene: TRBV3-1; clone size: many; D gene: NA
CDR3 protein: CASSSLAGQGTGELFF; CDR3 DNA: TGTGCCAGCAGTTCCTTAGCGGGACAAGGCACCGGGGAGCTGTTTTTT; J gene: TRBJ2-2; V gene: TRBV27; clone size: few; D gene: TRBD2
CDR3 protein: CASSFQANTDTQYF; CDR3 DNA: TGTGCCAGCAGCTTTCAAGCGAATACGGATACGCAGTATTTT; J gene: TRBJ2-3; V gene: TRBV7-6; clone size: NA; D gene: NA
CDR3 protein: CASSYGGASNEKLFF; CDR3 DNA: TGTGCCAGCAGTTATGGGGGGGCCTCTAATGAAAAACTGTTTTTT; J gene: TRBJ1-4; V gene: TRBV25-1; clone size: few; D gene: NA
CDR3 protein: CASSYVGEKLFF; CDR3 DNA: TGTGCCAGCAGTTACGTCGGTGAAAAACTGTTTTTT; J gene: TRBJ1-4; V gene: TRBV6-6; clone size: many; D gene: NA
CDR3 protein: CAISDPRPGLAGQETQYF; CDR3 DNA: TGTGCCATCAGTGACCCCAGGCCGGGACTAGCGGGGCAAGAGACCCAGTACTTC; J gene: TRBJ2-5; V gene: TRBV10-3; clone size: many; D gene: TRBD2
CDR3 protein: CASSQERLLAAVASTDTQYF; CDR3 DNA: TGCGCCAGCAGCCAAGAGAGGTTGCTAGCGGCGGTCGCTAGCACAGATACGCAGTATTTT; J gene: TRBJ2-3; V gene: TRBV4-1; clone size: many; D gene: TRBD2
CDR3 protein: CASSPRRAQYF; CDR3 DNA: TGTGCCAGCAGTCCCCGCAGGGCGCAGTATTTT; J gene: TRBJ2-3; V gene: TRBV28; clone size: few; D gene: NA
CDR3 protein: CASSLVGQRRYF; CDR3 DNA: TGTGCCAGCAGCTTAGTCGGGCAGAGGAGGTACTTC; J gene: TRBJ2-7; V gene: TRBV7-9; clone size: NA; D gene: NA
CDR3 protein: CASATVSQDRGGGYTF; CDR3 DNA: TGCGCCAGCGCCACAGTCTCACAGGACAGGGGGGGCGGCTACACCTTC; J gene: TRBJ1-2; V gene: TRBV10-1; clone size: NA; D gene: TRBD1
CDR3 protein: CASSSSRDRGTGYEQYF; CDR3 DNA: TGTGCCAGCAGCTCGTCCCGGGACAGGGGAACGGGCTACGAGCAGTACTTC; J gene: TRBJ2-7; V gene: TRBV7-8; clone size: many; D gene: TRBD1
CDR3 protein: CASSLGWGNTQYF; CDR3 DNA: TGTGCCAGCAGCTTAGGATGGGGGAATACGCAGTATTTT; J gene: TRBJ2-3; V gene: TRBV7-6; clone size: few; D gene: NA
CDR3 protein: CASSAGGYNEQFF; CDR3 DNA: TGTGCCAGCTCCGCGGGAGGGTACAATGAGCAGTTCTTC; J gene: TRBJ2-1; V gene: TRBV6-6; clone size: NA; D gene: TRBD2
CDR3 protein: CATFGGTGTSYNSPLHF; CDR3 DNA: TGTGCCACCTTTGGGGGGACAGGGACCAGCTATAATTCACCCCTCCACTTT; J gene: TRBJ1-6; V gene: TRBV10-3; clone size: few; D gene: TRBD1
CDR3 protein: CASSLGTGNDQPQHF; CDR3 DNA: TGTGCCAGCAGCTTGGGGACAGGGAATGACCAGCCCCAGCATTTT; J gene: TRBJ1-5; V gene: TRBV7-9; clone size: few; D gene: TRBD1
CDR3 protein: CATSRDQGTGNTEAFF; CDR3 DNA: TGTGCCACCAGCAGAGATCAGGGGACGGGGAACACTGAAGCTTTCTTT; J gene: TRBJ1-1; V gene: TRBV15; clone size: NA; D gene: NA
CDR3 protein: CSVLQGAEKLFF; CDR3 DNA: TGCAGCGTCCTACAGGGGGCTGAAAAACTGTTTTTT; J gene: TRBJ1-4; V gene: TRBV29-1; clone size: NA; D gene: TRBD1
CDR3 protein: CASSHENTDTQYF; CDR3 DNA: TGTGCCAGCAGCCACGAAAACACAGATACGCAGTATTTT; J gene: TRBJ2-3; V gene: TRBV11-3; clone size: many; D gene: NA
CDR3 protein: CASSFVDLGYTF; CDR3 DNA: TGTGCCAGCAGTTTTGTCGATCTTGGCTACACCTTC; J gene: TRBJ1-2; V gene: TRBV28; clone size: NA; D gene: NA
CDR3 protein: CASSSPGSGVYEQYF; CDR3 DNA: TGTGCCAGCAGTTCCCCAGGGAGCGGGGTCTACGAGCAGTACTTC; J gene: TRBJ2-7; V gene: TRBV27; clone size: many; D gene: TRBD2
CDR3 protein: CASSWGQGATGELFF; CDR3 DNA: TGTGCCAGCAGTTGGGGACAGGGGGCCACCGGGGAGCTGTTTTTT; J gene: TRBJ2-2; V gene: TRBV12-3/TRBV12-4; clone size: many; D gene: TRBD1
CDR3 protein: CSVGLPTYEQYF; CDR3 DNA: TGCAGCGTTGGACTGCCCACCTACGAGCAGTACTTC; J gene: TRBJ2-7; V gene: TRBV29-1; clone size: many; D gene: NA
CDR3 protein: CSSSGQGTDTQYF; CDR3 DNA: TGCAGTTCGTCGGGACAGGGTACAGATACGCAGTATTTT; J gene: TRBJ2-3; V gene: TRBV20-1; clone size: NA; D gene: TRBD1
CDR3 protein: CASSRRGSSGSTDTQYF; CDR3 DNA: TGTGCCAGCAGCCGAAGGGGTAGTAGCGGGAGCACAGATACGCAGTATTTT; J gene: TRBJ2-3; V gene: TRBV7-2; clone size: NA; D gene: TRBD2
CDR3 protein: CASRGTGNTEAFF; CDR3 DNA: TGTGCCAGCAGGGGAACAGGGAACACTGAAGCTTTCTTT; J gene: TRBJ1-1; V gene: TRBV28; clone size: few; D gene: NA
CDR3 protein: CASSADQVPTEAFF; CDR3 DNA: TGCGCCAGCAGTGCGGATCAGGTACCCACTGAAGCTTTCTTT; J gene: TRBJ1-1; V gene: TRBV10-1; clone size: few; D gene: NA
CDR3 protein: CASSYSIGSSEAFF; CDR3 DNA: TGTGCCAGCAGTTACTCGATCGGCAGCTCTGAAGCTTTCTTT; J gene: TRBJ1-1; V gene: TRBV6-5; clone size: few; D gene: NA
CDR3 protein: CASSPPGSPSTDTQYF; CDR3 DNA: TGTGCCAGCAGCCCCCCGGGGAGTCCTAGCACAGATACGCAGTATTTT; J gene: TRBJ2-3; V gene: TRBV7-9; clone size: few; D gene: NA